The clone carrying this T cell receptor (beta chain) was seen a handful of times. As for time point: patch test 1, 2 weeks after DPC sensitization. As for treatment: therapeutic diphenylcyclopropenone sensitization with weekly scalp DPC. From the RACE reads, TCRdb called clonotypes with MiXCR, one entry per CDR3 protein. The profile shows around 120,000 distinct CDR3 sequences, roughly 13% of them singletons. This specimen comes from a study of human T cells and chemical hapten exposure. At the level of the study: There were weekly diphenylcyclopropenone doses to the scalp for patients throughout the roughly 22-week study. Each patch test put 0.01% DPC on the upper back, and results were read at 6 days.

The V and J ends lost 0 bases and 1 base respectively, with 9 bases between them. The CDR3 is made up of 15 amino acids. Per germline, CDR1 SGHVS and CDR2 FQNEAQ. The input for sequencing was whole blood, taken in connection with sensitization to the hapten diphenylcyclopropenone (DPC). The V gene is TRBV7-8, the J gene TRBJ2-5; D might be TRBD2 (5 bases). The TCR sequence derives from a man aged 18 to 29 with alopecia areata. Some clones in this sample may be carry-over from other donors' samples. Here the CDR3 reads CASSLARASQETQYF. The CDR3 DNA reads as TGTGCCAGCAGCTTAGCGCGGGCCAGCCAAGAGACCCAGTACTTC.